This TCR beta chain was identified during a study of cytomegalovirus exposure and HLA in healthy donors. Study observations and caveats: The investigators catalogued 150 or so TCR beta chains as cytomegalovirus-associated.

This clone was detected a few times. What it recognizes is unknown. Each donor was healthy, and each was a bone marrow donor. It was with 60 Vbeta and 13 Jbeta primers that the PCR ran. Generated by immunoSEQ multiplex PCR, the TCRdb table keeps only in-frame clones and is missing some. The repertoire holds over 100,000 clones, roughly 9.1% seen once, with under 6.5% in the top ten. CDR1 and CDR2 from the germline V gene are SGDLS and YYNGEE. This CDR3 contains 13 residues. Trimming cost V 3 bases and J 5 bases, with 12 bases left between them. The receptor's source is a man aged 40-55 years in good health and CMV-seropositive. The chain couples TRBV9 to TRBJ2-7; D gene unclear. Specimen: PBMCs. The CDR3 DNA follows: TGTGCCAGCAGCGGGCTACAGCCGGACGAGCAGTACTTC. Amino acids: CASSGLQPDEQYF.